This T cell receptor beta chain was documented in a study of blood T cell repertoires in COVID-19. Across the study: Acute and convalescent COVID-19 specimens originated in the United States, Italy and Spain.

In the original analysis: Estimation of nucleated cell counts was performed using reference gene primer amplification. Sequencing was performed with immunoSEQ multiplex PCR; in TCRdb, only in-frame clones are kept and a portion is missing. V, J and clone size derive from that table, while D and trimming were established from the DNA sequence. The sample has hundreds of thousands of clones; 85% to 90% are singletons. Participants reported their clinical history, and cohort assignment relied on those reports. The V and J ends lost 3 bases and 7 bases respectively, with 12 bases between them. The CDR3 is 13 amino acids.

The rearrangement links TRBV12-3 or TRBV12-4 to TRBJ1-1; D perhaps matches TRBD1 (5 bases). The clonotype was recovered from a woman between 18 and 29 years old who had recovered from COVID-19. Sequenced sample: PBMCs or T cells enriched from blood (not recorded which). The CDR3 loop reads CASSLTREGEAFF. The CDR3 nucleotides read TGTGCCAGCAGTTTGACCAGGGAGGGTGAAGCTTTCTTT.